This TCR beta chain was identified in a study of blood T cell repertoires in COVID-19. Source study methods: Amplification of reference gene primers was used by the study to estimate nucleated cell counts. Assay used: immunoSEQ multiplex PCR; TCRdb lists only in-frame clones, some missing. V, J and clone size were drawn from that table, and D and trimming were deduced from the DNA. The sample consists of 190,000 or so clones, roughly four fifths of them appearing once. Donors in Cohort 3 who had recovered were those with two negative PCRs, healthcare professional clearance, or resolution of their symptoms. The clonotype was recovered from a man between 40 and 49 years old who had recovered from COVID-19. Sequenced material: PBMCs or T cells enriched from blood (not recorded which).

CDR3 sequence (DNA): TGTGCCAGCGGAGCGGGAGGCACGAACACCGGGGAGCTGTTTTTT. This codes for CASGAGGTNTGELFF. The gene calls are TRBV28 and TRBJ2-2, with 9 bases that match TRBD2. CDR3 size: 15 residues. CDR1 MDHEN and CDR2 SYDVKM come from the germline V gene. After removal of 8 bases from V and 0 bases from J, the junction contained 4 bases not matched to a gene.